This TCR beta chain was identified in a study of PD-1 blockade in classical Hodgkin lymphoma. In the study overall: The patients were dosed with nivolumab 3 mg/kg, infused intravenously every 2 weeks.

The CDR3 spans 14 residues. The V end was cut by 6 bases, the J end by 0 bases, with 13 bases between. Per germline, CDR1 SGHDT and CDR2 YYEEEE. The count of this clone is one. Some clones are missing from TCRdb's copy, which holds only in-frame ones; the method was immunoSEQ multiplex PCR. The data contain about 7,900 clones, 78% of them singletons. Time point indicated: cycle 4 day 1 (C4D1), after 6 weeks of nivolumab. After autologous stem cell transplantation all patients relapsed, and prior brentuximab vedotin exposure differed between cohorts. Sequenced here: peripheral blood mononuclear cells (PBMCs), sampled before the fourth cycle of nivolumab. The TCR comes from a human donor with classical Hodgkin lymphoma. The gene calls are TRBV5-6 and TRBJ2-7; the D is unclear. The CDR3 loop is CASTGWQDSYEQYF. The DNA of the CDR3 is TGTGCCAGCACCGGGTGGCAGGACTCCTACGAGCAGTACTTC.